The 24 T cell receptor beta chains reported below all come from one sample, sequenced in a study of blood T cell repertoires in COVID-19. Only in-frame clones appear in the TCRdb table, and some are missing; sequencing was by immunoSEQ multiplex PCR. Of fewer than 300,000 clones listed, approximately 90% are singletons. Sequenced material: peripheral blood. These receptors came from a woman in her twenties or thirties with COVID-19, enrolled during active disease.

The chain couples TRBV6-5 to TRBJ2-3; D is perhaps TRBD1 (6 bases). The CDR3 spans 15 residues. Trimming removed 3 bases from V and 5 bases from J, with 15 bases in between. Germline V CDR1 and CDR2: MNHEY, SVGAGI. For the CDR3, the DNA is TGTGCCAGCAGTTATGGGGGCCTGCAGGGAGATACGCAGTATTTT. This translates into CASSYGGLQGDTQYF.

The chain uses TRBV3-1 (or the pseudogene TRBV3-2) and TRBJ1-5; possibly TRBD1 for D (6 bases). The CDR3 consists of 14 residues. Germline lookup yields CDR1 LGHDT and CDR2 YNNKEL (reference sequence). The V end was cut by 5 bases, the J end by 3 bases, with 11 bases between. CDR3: CASSLQGHNQPQHF. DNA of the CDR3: TGTGCCAGCAGCTTACAGGGTCACAATCAGCCCCAGCATTTT.

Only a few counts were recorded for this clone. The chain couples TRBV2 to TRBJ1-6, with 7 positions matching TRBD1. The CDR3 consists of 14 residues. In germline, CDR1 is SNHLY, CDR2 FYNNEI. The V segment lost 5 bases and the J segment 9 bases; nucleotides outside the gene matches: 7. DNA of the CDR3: TGTGCCAGCAGTCCCGGACAGGATAGTTCACCCCTCCACTTT. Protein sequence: CASSPGQDSSPLHF.

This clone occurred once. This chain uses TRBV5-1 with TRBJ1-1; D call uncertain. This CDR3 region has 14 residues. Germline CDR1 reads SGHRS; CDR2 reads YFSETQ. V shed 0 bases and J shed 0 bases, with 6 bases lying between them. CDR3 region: CASSLESMNTEAFF. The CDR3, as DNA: TGCGCCAGCAGCTTGGAATCCATGAACACTGAAGCTTTCTTT.

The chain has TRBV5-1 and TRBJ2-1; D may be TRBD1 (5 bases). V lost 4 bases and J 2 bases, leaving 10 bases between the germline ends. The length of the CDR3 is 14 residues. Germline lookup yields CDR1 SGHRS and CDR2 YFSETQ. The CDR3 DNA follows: TGCGCCAGCAGCGGGAAGACAGCCTACAATGAGCAGTTCTTC. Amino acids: CASSGKTAYNEQFF.

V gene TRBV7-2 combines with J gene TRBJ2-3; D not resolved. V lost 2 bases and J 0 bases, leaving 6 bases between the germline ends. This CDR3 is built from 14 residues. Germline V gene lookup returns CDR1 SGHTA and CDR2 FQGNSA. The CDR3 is CASSLKTSTDTQYF. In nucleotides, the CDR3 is TGTGCCAGCAGCTTAAAAACTAGCACAGATACGCAGTATTTT. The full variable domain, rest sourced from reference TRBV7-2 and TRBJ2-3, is GAGVSQSPSNKVTEKGKDVELRCDPISGHTALYWYRQSLGQGLEFLIYFQGNSAPDKSGLPSDRFSAERTGGSVSTLTIQRTQQEDSAVYLCASSLKTSTDTQYFGPGTRLTVL.

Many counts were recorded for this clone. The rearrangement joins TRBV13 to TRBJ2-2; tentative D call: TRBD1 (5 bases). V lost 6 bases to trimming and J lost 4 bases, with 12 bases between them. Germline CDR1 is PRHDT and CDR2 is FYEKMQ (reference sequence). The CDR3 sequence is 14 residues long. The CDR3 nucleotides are TGTGCCAGCAGTTCTGGGGCGCGCACCGGGGAGCTGTTTTTT. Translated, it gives CASSSGARTGELFF.

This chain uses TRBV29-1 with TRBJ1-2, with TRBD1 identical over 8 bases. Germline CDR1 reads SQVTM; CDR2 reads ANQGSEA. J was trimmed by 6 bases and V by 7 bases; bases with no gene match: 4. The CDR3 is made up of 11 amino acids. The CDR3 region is CSAHRGDGYTF. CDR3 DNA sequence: TGCAGCGCCCACAGGGGGGATGGCTACACCTTC.

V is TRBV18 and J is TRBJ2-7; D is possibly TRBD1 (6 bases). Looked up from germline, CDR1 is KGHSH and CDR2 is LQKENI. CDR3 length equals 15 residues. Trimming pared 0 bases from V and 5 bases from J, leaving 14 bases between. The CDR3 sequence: CASSPPVQGKDEQYF. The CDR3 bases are TGTGCCAGCTCACCACCGGTTCAGGGGAAGGACGAGCAGTACTTC.

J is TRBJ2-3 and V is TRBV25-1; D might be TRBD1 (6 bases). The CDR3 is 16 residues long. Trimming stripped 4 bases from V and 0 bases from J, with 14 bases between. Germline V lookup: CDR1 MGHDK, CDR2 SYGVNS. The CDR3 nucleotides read TGTGCCAGCAGTGGGGGGCTAGAGGCAAGCACAGATACGCAGTATTTT. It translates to CASSGGLEASTDTQYF.

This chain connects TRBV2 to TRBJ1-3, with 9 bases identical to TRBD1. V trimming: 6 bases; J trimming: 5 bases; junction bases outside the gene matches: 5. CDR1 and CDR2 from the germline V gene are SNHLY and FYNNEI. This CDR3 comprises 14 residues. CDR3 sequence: CASSRTGARNTIYF. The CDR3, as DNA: TGTGCCAGCAGCCGGACAGGGGCTAGAAACACCATATATTTT.

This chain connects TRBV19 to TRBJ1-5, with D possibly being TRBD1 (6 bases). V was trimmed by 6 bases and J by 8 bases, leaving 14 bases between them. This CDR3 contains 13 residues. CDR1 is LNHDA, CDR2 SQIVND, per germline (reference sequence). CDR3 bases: TGTGCCAGTAGGATCTCGACAGGAGAGCCCCAGCATTTT. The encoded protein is CASRISTGEPQHF.

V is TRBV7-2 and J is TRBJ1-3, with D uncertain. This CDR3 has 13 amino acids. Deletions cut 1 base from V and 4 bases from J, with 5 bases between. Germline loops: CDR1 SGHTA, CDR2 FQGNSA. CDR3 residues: CASSLGPGNTIYF. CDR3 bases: TGTGCCAGCAGCTTAGGTCCGGGAAACACCATATATTTT.

CDR3 sequence (DNA): TGTGCCAGCAGTTTATCGCTAGCGGGAGCCTACGAGCAGTACTTC. Amino acids: CASSLSLAGAYEQYF. The V and J genes are TRBV27 and TRBJ2-7; 10 bases align to TRBD2. The CDR3 loop spans 15 amino acids. The V gene end was trimmed by 0 bases and the J gene end by 2 bases; junction bases not matched to a gene: 1. CDR1 and CDR2 from the germline V gene are MNHEY and SMNVEV (reference sequence).

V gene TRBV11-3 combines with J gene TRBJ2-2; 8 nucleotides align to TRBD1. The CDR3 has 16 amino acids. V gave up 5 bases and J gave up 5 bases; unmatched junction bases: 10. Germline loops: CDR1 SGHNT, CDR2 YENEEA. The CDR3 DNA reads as TGTGCCAGCAGCCCACCCGGGACAGGTGTTACCGGGGAGCTGTTTTTT. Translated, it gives CASSPPGTGVTGELFF.

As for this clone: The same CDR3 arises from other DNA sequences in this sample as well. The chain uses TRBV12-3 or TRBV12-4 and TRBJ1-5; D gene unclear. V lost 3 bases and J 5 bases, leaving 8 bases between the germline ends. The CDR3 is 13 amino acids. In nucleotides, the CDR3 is TGTGCCAGCAGTTTGGCTGGTGATCAGCCCCAGCATTTT. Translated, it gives CASSLAGDQPQHF.

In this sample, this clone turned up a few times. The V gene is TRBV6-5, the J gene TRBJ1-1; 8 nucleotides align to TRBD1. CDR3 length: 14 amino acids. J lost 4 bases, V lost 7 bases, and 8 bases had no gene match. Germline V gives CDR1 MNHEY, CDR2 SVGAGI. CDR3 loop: CASIQLDRATEAFF. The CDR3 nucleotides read TGTGCCAGCATTCAACTGGACAGGGCCACTGAAGCTTTCTTT.

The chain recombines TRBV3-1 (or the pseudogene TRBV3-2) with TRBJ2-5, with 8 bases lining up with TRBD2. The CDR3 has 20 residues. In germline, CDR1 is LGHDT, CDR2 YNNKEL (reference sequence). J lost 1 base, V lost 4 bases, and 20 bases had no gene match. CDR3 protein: CASSPLMGGGVAGIQETQYF. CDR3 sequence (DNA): TGTGCCAGCAGCCCGCTCATGGGGGGAGGAGTAGCGGGAATCCAAGAGACCCAGTACTTC.

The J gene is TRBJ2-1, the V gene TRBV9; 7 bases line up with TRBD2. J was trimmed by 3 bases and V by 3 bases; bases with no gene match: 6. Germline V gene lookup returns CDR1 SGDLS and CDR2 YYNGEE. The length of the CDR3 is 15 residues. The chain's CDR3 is CASSAAGGIYNEQFF. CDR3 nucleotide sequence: TGTGCCAGCAGCGCGGCCGGGGGGATCTACAATGAGCAGTTCTTC.

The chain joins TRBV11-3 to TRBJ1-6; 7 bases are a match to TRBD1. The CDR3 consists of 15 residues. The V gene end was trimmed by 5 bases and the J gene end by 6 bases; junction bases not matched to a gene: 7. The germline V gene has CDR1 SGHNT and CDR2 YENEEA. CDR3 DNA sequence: TGTGCCAGCAGCGTCCAGGGGGTGCTTAATTCACCCCTCCACTTT. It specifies CASSVQGVLNSPLHF.

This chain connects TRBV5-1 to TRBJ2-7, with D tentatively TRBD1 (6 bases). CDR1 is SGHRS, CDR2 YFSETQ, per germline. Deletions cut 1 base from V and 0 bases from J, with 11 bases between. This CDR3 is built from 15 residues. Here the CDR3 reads CASSLQQGISYEQYF. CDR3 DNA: TGCGCCAGCAGCTTGCAGCAGGGGATCTCCTACGAGCAGTACTTC. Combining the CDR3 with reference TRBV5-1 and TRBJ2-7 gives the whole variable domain KAGVTQTPRYLIKTRGQQVTLSCSPISGHRSVSWYQQTPGQGLQFLFEYFSETQRNKGNFPGRFSGRQFSNSRSEMNVSTLELGDSALYLCASSLQQGISYEQYFGPGTRLTVT.

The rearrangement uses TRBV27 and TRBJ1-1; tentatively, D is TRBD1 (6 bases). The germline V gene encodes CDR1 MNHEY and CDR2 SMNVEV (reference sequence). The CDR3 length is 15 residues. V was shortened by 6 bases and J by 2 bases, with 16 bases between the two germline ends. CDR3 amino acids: CASSEAQGFNTEAFF. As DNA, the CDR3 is TGTGCCAGCAGCGAGGCCCAGGGGTTCAACACTGAAGCTTTCTTT.

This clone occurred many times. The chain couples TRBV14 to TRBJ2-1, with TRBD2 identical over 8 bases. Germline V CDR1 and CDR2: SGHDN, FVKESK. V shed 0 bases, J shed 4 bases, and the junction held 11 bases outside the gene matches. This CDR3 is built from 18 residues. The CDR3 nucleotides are TGTGCCAGCAGCCAAGATCGCGGGCGGGAGGATCCATACAATGAGCAGTTCTTC. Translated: CASSQDRGREDPYNEQFF.

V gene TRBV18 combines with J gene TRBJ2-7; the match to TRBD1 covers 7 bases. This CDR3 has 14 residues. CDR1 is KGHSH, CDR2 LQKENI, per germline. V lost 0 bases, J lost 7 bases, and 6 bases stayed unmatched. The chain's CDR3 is CASSPPGQAGEQYF. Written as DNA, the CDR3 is TGTGCCAGCTCACCACCTGGACAGGCAGGGGAGCAGTACTTC.